This T cell receptor (beta chain) was obtained from a study of OX40 agonist ivuxolimab in advanced cancers. The study in broad terms: Ivuxolimab was an agonistic, fully human IgG2 monoclonal antibody directed against OX40 (CD134), a costimulatory receptor. Intravenous ivuxolimab was administered to patients every 2 weeks at six dose levels: 0.01, 0.1, 0.3, 1.5, 3 and 10 mg/kg. Of the approximately 50 dose-escalation patients, hepatocellular carcinoma was present in 19, melanoma in roughly 15, renal cell carcinoma in 9 and head and neck cancer in 9. In the dose-escalation cohort, 82.7% of patients were male, and the mean age was roughly 60 years, with a range of about 20 to 79. Patients were allowed to have had prior anti-PD-1, anti-PD-L1 or anti-CTLA-4 therapy, and approximately 40% of the dose-escalation patients had previously received checkpoint inhibitors. Partial responses were achieved by three dose-escalation patients, of whom one had hepatocellular carcinoma and two had cutaneous melanoma. Peripheral TCRbeta sequencing was intended to test whether TCR sequence diversity was altered and clonal T-cell expansion was caused by ivuxolimab. The paper describes the monotherapy dose-escalation part (N of about 54 patients) of the phase I trial of ivuxolimab. Overall study outcomes, separate from this receptor: After ivuxolimab, CD8+ T cells had more expanded clones than CD4+ T cells on average. At doses of 0.1 to 3.0 mg/kg, clonal expansion of both CD4+ and CD8+ blood T cells was observed from baseline to week 6. Antigen specificity was not determined for the clonally expanded peripheral T cells. Low levels of normalized T-cell clonal expansion were also seen in some patients who did not respond. In the 0.1-3.0 mg/kg groups, partial responders were among the patients with the lowest normalized peripheral clonal expansion, particularly in CD8+ T cells.

Worth noting for this clone: Its recognized antigen is unknown. It has no much larger one-base neighbor in the sample; base qualities were not kept.

Genomic DNA was extracted from sorted cells for sequencing of the TCRbeta CDR3 region. The immunoSEQ Assay was used to sequence the TCRbeta CDR3 regions. As stored in TCRdb, this immuneACCESS dataset retains in-frame rearrangements with V and J assigned. A fraction of the clones does not appear; measured against another copy, unresolved V genes explain less than half of the discrepancy, and the remainder lacks a known reason. In this sample the table shows about 60,000 clones, approximately 81% of which occur a single time. The biggest ten clones account for more than 1.5% of the sample. Patients with autoimmune disease history or receiving systemic immunosuppression were excluded from the trial. Peripheral blood for TCR sequencing was collected from all dose cohorts at baseline, on cycle 4 day 1, and on cycle 7 day 1. Samples were obtained from an open-label, multicenter, first-in-human phase I dose-escalation trial of ivuxolimab. Adults with locally advanced or metastatic melanoma, renal cell, hepatocellular, or head and neck squamous cell carcinoma were enrolled in the trial. Before TCR sequencing, CD4+ T cells and CD8+ T cells from peripheral blood were sorted into separate populations.

V gives up 6 bases and J gives up 2 bases, and the segment between their germline ends measures 19 bases. According to the germline V gene (reference sequence), CDR1 reads MNHNY and CDR2 reads SVGAGI. The CDR3 has 16 amino acids, counting the end cysteine and phenylalanine. Only the CDR3 DNA stays, 48 bases, in frame from base 1. The specimen was CD4+ or CD8+ T cells sorted from blood, collected in a trial of the OX40 agonist ivuxolimab. The clonotype originates from an adult with an advanced solid tumor such as melanoma, head and neck, liver or kidney cancer. In this chain, TRBV6-6 is recombined with TRBJ2-5; TRBD2 is possibly the D segment (6 matching bases). The CDR3 loop reads CASSPRVASAQETQYF. The DNA sequence is TGTGCCAGCAGCCCCAGGGTCGCTAGCGCACAAGAGACCCAGTACTTC.